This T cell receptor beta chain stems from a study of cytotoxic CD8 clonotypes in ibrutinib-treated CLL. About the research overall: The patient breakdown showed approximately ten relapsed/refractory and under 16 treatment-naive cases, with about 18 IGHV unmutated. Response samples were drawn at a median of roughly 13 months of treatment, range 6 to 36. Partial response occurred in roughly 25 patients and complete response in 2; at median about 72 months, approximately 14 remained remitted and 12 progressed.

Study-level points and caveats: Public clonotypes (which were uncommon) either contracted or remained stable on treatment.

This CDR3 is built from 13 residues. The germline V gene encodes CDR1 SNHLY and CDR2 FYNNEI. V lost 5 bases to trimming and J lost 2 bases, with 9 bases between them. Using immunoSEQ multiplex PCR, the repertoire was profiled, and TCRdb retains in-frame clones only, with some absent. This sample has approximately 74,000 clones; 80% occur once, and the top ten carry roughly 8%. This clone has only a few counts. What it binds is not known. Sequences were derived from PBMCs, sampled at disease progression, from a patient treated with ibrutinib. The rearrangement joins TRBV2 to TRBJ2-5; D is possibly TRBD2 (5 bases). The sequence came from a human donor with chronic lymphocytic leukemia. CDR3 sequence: CASSISVQETQYF. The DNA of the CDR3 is TGTGCCAGCAGTATTAGCGTGCAAGAGACCCAGTACTTC.